This TCR beta chain was identified during a study of cytomegalovirus exposure and HLA in healthy donors. Study-wide results and limits: Specificity of a few CMV-associated chains for CMV antigens was verified in vitro.

A word on this clone: The target antigen is unknown.

A multiplex PCR was run with 60 Vbeta primers and 13 Jbeta primers. The method was immunoSEQ multiplex PCR; TCRdb's version includes in-frame clones alone and lacks a portion of them. This table has fewer than 150,000 clones, roughly 76% appearing once. Per the germline V gene, CDR1 is SGHVS and CDR2 is FQNEAQ. Trimming left V 1 base short and J 0 bases short, with 25 bases between. There are 21 residues in the CDR3. The chain links TRBV7-8 to TRBJ2-1, with a tentative D call TRBD2 (7 bases). The source is a man aged 45-60 years in good health and CMV-seropositive. The sequenced material came from PBMCs. The DNA for the CDR3 is TGTGCCAGCAGCTTAGAGGCGGGGGCACCTTACAGCGGGACCTCCTACAATGAGCAGTTCTTC. Amino acids: CASSLEAGAPYSGTSYNEQFF.